These 11 T cell receptor beta chains share one sample of origin, sequenced in a study of Ad26.COV2.S vaccination and SARS-CoV-2 variants. TCRdb keeps only in-frame clones here, not all; method: immunoSEQ multiplex PCR. Altogether over 350,000 clones are present, about nine tenths being singletons, with the ten largest covering approximately 3.7%. The treatment here: approximately 18 received Ad26.COV2.S at low or high dose, single or two shots; about five received placebo; per-sample allocation not given. Material that was analyzed had been drawn on day 63 after the first vaccine or placebo injection. Specimen: peripheral blood, collected in a trial of Ad26.COV2.S vaccine versus placebo. The receptor source for this set is a person aged 18 to 59 who received the Ad26.COV2.S COVID-19 vaccine or a placebo.

This rearrangement joins TRBV9 to TRBJ1-1, with 7 bases identical to TRBD1. Germline loops: CDR1 SGDLS, CDR2 YYNGEE. Trimming took 0 bases from V and 1 from J; bases not matched to a gene: 6. The CDR3 totals 16 residues. The CDR3 DNA reads as TGTGCCAGCAGCGTAGTGGGGAGGGGGCAGAACACTGAAGCTTTCTTT. Its translation is CASSVVGRGQNTEAFF.

The chain employs TRBV7-8 and TRBJ1-2; TRBD1 aligns across 8 bases. The trim removed 2 bases at V and 4 bases at J, leaving 6 bases unmatched. The CDR3 is 15 amino acids. Germline V lookup: CDR1 SGHVS, CDR2 FQNEAQ. The CDR3 region has the DNA TGTGCCAGCAGCTTATTCAACACAGGGGGCTATGGCTACACCTTC. Translating it yields CASSLFNTGGYGYTF.

This chain links TRBV7-5 with TRBJ2-3; no check of the table's D call, TRBD1, against the DNA was made. TRBV7-5 is shown as a pseudogene. This CDR3 is built from 19 residues. The CDR3 DNA follows: TGTCCGCCACCGCAGGGGATAGTAAGTCGCCAACATAGCACAGATACGCAGTATTTT. This translates into CPPPQGIVSRQHSTDTQYF.

In this sample, this clone turned up once. The chain recombines TRBV27 with TRBJ2-7, with TRBD2 matching 7 bases. Germline assignment: CDR1 MNHEY and CDR2 SMNVEV (reference sequence). This CDR3 has 15 residues. V gave up 2 bases and J gave up 4 bases; unmatched junction bases: 8. The CDR3 protein is CASSLSGVGSYEQYF. In nucleotides, the CDR3 is TGTGCCAGCAGTTTAAGCGGGGTAGGTTCTTACGAGCAGTACTTC.

The chain recombines TRBV12-3 or TRBV12-4 with TRBJ2-5; TRBD1 might be the D (5 bases). Trimming shortened V by 5 bases and J by 1 base, and 8 bases separated the two germline ends. The length of the CDR3 is 13 residues. CDR3 DNA: TGTGCCAGCAGTACGGACACCCAAGAGACCCAGTACTTC. Protein sequence: CASSTDTQETQYF.

This clone occurred once. This rearrangement joins TRBV9 to TRBJ1-2; 7 bases match TRBD1. With V trimmed by 4 bases and J by 3 bases, 12 bases remained unmatched. The CDR3 totals 16 residues. Germline lookup yields CDR1 SGDLS and CDR2 YYNGEE. The DNA of the CDR3 is TGTGCCAGCAGCCCCCGGAGGGGGCGGGGAGACTATGGCTACACCTTC. Translated, it gives CASSPRRGRGDYGYTF.

The J gene is TRBJ1-6, the V gene TRBV10-3, with TRBD1 matching over 7 bases. J gave up 10 bases and V 8 bases, and 5 bases lay outside the gene matches. Germline loops: CDR1 ENHRY, CDR2 SYGVKD. CDR3 length equals 12 residues. In DNA form, the CDR3 reads TGTGCCATCGGGACAGAAAGCTCACCCCTCCACTTT. This encodes CAIGTESSPLHF.

The chain joins TRBV7-2 to TRBJ1-1; a weak D match, TRBD1 (5 bases). CDR3 length equals 15 residues. V was cut by 6 bases and J by 5 bases, with 19 bases left in between. Germline V gene sequence: CDR1 SGHTA, CDR2 FQGNSA. The CDR3 sequence: CASRIRDQGWTEAFF. CDR3 sequence (DNA): TGTGCCAGCAGGATCCGGGACCAGGGTTGGACTGAAGCTTTCTTT. Full variable domain (remainder filled in from reference TRBV7-2 and TRBJ1-1): GAGVSQSPSNKVTEKGKDVELRCDPISGHTALYWYRQSLGQGLEFLIYFQGNSAPDKSGLPSDRFSAERTGGSVSTLTIQRTQQEDSAVYLCASRIRDQGWTEAFFGQGTRLTVV.

The chain employs TRBV27 and TRBJ1-2; D is ambiguous. CDR1 is MNHEY and CDR2 is SMNVEV in the germline V gene (reference sequence). The V end was cut by 5 bases, the J end by 4 bases, with 14 bases between. This CDR3 is 14 amino acids long. The CDR3 reads CASSTTDGSYGYTF. CDR3 DNA sequence: TGTGCCAGCAGTACCACGGACGGATCCTATGGCTACACCTTC.

The chain employs TRBV11-3 and TRBJ2-7; either TRBD1 or TRBD2 may supply D (6 bases each). Germline lookup yields CDR1 SGHNT and CDR2 YENEEA. This CDR3 contains 15 residues. V was clipped by 5 bases and J by 3 bases, with 17 bases between them. CDR3 DNA: TGTGCCAGCAGCCCCGGGGTGGGGGGCAACTACGAGCAGTACTTC. This gives the protein CASSPGVGGNYEQYF.

This chain joins TRBV7-2 and TRBJ1-2; D perhaps matches TRBD1 (6 bases). Germline V gives CDR1 SGHTA, CDR2 FQGNSA. The CDR3 runs to 15 residues. V was pared by 0 bases and J by 4 bases, with 12 bases between. For the CDR3, the DNA is TGTGCCAGCAGCTTAGCGTCTGGACAGCTCTATGGCTACACCTTC. Protein: CASSLASGQLYGYTF. Supplemented by reference TRBV7-2 and TRBJ1-2, the full variable domain reads GAGVSQSPSNKVTEKGKDVELRCDPISGHTALYWYRQSLGQGLEFLIYFQGNSAPDKSGLPSDRFSAERTGGSVSTLTIQRTQQEDSAVYLCASSLASGQLYGYTFGSGTRLTVV.